This T cell receptor (beta chain) comes out of a study of T cells in narcolepsy. The table lists this clone with a few counts. Assay: immunoSEQ multiplex PCR; the TCRdb copy retains only in-frame clones and omits some. The sample records under 40,000 clones, roughly 80% being singletons. The germline CDR1 and CDR2 sequences are MNHNS and SASEGT. V shed 6 bases and J shed 5 bases, with 11 bases lying between them. The CDR3 is made up of 13 amino acids. The sequenced sample was CD45RA- memory CD4+ T cells from PBMCs. The chain combines TRBV6-1 with TRBJ1-5, with TRBD1 as a possible D gene (5 bases). This clonotype was obtained from a human donor with narcolepsy. Here the CDR3 DNA reads TGTGCCAGCAGCGTTGACAGCGATCAGCCCCAGCATTTT. Translating it yields CASSVDSDQPQHF.